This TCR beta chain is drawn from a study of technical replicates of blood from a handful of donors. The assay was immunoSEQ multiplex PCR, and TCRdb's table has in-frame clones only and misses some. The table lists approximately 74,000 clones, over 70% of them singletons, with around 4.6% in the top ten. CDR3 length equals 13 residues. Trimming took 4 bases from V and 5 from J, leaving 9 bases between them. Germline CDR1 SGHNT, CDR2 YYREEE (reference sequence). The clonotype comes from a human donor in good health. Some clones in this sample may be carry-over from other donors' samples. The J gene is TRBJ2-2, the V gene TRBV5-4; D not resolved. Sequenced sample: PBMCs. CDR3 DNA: TGTGCCAGCAGCCCCCCTCGGACCGGGGAGCTGTTTTTT. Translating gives CASSPPRTGELFF.